This TCR beta chain was obtained from a study of blood T cell repertoires in COVID-19. Across the whole study: Collection of acute and convalescent COVID-19 samples took place in the United States, Italy and Spain. PBMCs, B-cell-depleted T cells, or T cells were the source of the cDNA or gDNA that made up the material.

As handled by the study authors: Nucleated cell counts were estimated from reference gene primer amplification. The data were produced by immunoSEQ multiplex PCR, yet TCRdb's version contains in-frame clones alone and is incomplete. V, J and clone size derive from that table, while D and trimming were established from the DNA sequence. Of some 200,000 clones listed, about 90% are singletons. The CDR3 has 17 residues. V gave up 6 bases and J gave up 4 bases; unmatched junction bases: 17. CDR1 and CDR2 from the germline V gene are MDHEN and SYDVKM. The chain uses TRBV28 and TRBJ1-2, with 7 bases aligning to TRBD1. Material: peripheral blood. This TCR derives from a woman in her sixties or seventies with acute or convalescent COVID-19. This CDR3 is CASSPWLGQGGSYGYTF. DNA of the CDR3: TGTGCCAGCAGCCCGTGGCTCGGCCAGGGGGGCAGCTATGGCTACACCTTC.